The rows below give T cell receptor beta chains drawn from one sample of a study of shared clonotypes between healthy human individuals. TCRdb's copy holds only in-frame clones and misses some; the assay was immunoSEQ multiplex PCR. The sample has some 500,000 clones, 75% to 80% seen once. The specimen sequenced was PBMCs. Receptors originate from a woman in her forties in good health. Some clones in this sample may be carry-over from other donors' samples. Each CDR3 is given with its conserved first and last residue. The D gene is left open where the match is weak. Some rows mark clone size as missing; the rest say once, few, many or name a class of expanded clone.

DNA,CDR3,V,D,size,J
TGTGCCAGCAGTTACTCGATTAAGGGGGAGACTGAAGCTTTCTTT,CASSYSIKGETEAFF,TRBV6-5,NA,NA,TRBJ1-1
TGCGCCAGCAGCTTTGGGGACACAATCGCCCCTGGCTATGGCTACACCTTC,CASSFGDTIAPGYGYTF,TRBV5-1,NA,NA,TRBJ1-2
TGTGCCAGCAGCTTAAGAGGAGGGGATCAGACCCAGTACTTC,CASSLRGGDQTQYF,TRBV7-3,NA,few,TRBJ2-5
TGTGCCAGCAGCCAAGACCAGACTAAAGGGGCCCAGTACTTC,CASSQDQTKGAQYF,TRBV4-2,NA,NA,TRBJ2-5
TGTGCCAGCAGCTTCGACGGAGGCCAAGAGACCCAGTACTTC,CASSFDGGQETQYF,TRBV11-3,NA,NA,TRBJ2-5
TGTGCCAGCAGCTTGCGCGGGAGAATGAACGGGGAGCTGTTTTTT,CASSLRGRMNGELFF,TRBV5-6,TRBD2,NA,TRBJ2-2
TGTGCCACCGCGGACAGGGGAGGAATGGGCGAGCAGTACTTC,CATADRGGMGEQYF,TRBV10-3,TRBD1,NA,TRBJ2-7
TGTGCCAGCAGTTATGGGACAGGACCCACCGGGGAGCTGTTTTTT,CASSYGTGPTGELFF,TRBV6-5,TRBD1,NA,TRBJ2-2
TGTGCCAGTACCTACCTCGACAGGGACGAAGGCTACACCTTC,CASTYLDRDEGYTF,TRBV19,TRBD1,NA,TRBJ1-2
TGCGCCAGCAGCTGGGGACTAGCGGAAACCTCCTACGAGCAGTACTTC,CASSWGLAETSYEQYF,TRBV5-1,TRBD2,NA,TRBJ2-7
TGTGCCTGGAGTCCCGGACTATCGGAGACCCAGTACTTC,CAWSPGLSETQYF,TRBV30,NA,NA,TRBJ2-5
TGTGCCAGCTCCATGGACAGCTATGGCTACACCTTC,CASSMDSYGYTF,TRBV2,NA,NA,TRBJ1-2
TGTGCCAGCACGGGGGACAGCGTGAACACTGAAGCTTTCTTT,CASTGDSVNTEAFF,TRBV2,TRBD1,NA,TRBJ1-1
TGTGCCAGCAGGGGGGACAGCTACGAGCAGTACTTC,CASRGDSYEQYF,TRBV2,TRBD1,NA,TRBJ2-7
TGTGCCAGCAGCTTAGAGTTGTGGGTGGGGGCCTACGAGCAGTACTTC,CASSLELWVGAYEQYF,TRBV11-2,NA,NA,TRBJ2-7
TGTGCCTGGAGTCACAATGAAAAACTGTTTTTT,CAWSHNEKLFF,TRBV30,NA,NA,TRBJ1-4
TGTGCCAGCAGTTACTCCGACAGGGGAGGGGTCAATGAGCAGTTCTTC,CASSYSDRGGVNEQFF,TRBV6-5,NA,NA,TRBJ2-1
TGTGCCAGTAGTGTAGGTGGCGGCAATCAGCCCCAGCATTTT,CASSVGGGNQPQHF,TRBV19,NA,NA,TRBJ1-5
TGTGCCAGCAGCTTACGGGGTGTCGCTCAGCCCCAGCATTTT,CASSLRGVAQPQHF,TRBV7-2,NA,NA,TRBJ1-5
TGTGCCAGCAGTGCGGGAGCCTACAATGAGCAGTTCTTC,CASSAGAYNEQFF,TRBV6-4,NA,NA,TRBJ2-1
TGTGCCAGCAGCTGGAGACAGGGTGGGAATGGCTACACCTTC,CASSWRQGGNGYTF,TRBV7-2,TRBD1,NA,TRBJ1-2
TGCAGCGGAGGAGCGGGACCATCCTACAATGAGCAGTTCTTC,CSGGAGPSYNEQFF,TRBV29-1,TRBD2,few,TRBJ2-1
TGCGCCAGCAGCGAAGAAGGAGGATGGGGGAATCAGCCCCAGCATTTT,CASSEEGGWGNQPQHF,TRBV4-1,NA,NA,TRBJ1-5
TGTGCCAGCAGCTCAAAGATCTGGAGGACGAACACCGGGGAGCTGTTTTTT,CASSSKIWRTNTGELFF,TRBV9,NA,NA,TRBJ2-2
TGTGCCAGCAGCGTAGATCCTAGCGGCTTGGTTAATGAGCAGTTCTTC,CASSVDPSGLVNEQFF,TRBV9,TRBD2,NA,TRBJ2-1
TGTGCCACCAGCAGAAACCTCGGGGGCGCAGAGACCCAGTACTTC,CATSRNLGGAETQYF,TRBV15,NA,NA,TRBJ2-5
TGTGCCAGCAGTATAAACAGGGGTTCCTCTAACTATGGCTACACCTTC,CASSINRGSSNYGYTF,TRBV28,TRBD1,once,TRBJ1-2
TGTGCCAGCAGTTTATCGGGGGGCGCGAGGGAGCAGTACTTC,CASSLSGGAREQYF,TRBV27,NA,NA,TRBJ2-7
TGTGCCAGCAGCTTGGGTGTGGGGGACAGGGGAGAGACCCAGTACTTC,CASSLGVGDRGETQYF,TRBV5-4,TRBD1,NA,TRBJ2-5
TGTGCCAGCACGCTGGGGTTCCCCGGGGAGCTGTTTTTT,CASTLGFPGELFF,TRBV6-5,NA,NA,TRBJ2-2
TGTGCCAGCAGTCGCAGGAACCAAGAGACCCAGTACTTC,CASSRRNQETQYF,TRBV2,NA,NA,TRBJ2-5
TGCGCCAGCAGCTTGGGCACTCTGAACACTGAAGCTTTCTTT,CASSLGTLNTEAFF,TRBV5-1,NA,NA,TRBJ1-1
TGTGCCAGCAGCTCACTAGCGGCCTCCTACAATGAGCAGTTCTTC,CASSSLAASYNEQFF,TRBV9,TRBD2,NA,TRBJ2-1
TGTGCCAGCAGCGCCCTAGCGGAGAACACCGGGGAGCTGTTTTTT,CASSALAENTGELFF,TRBV7-6,TRBD2,NA,TRBJ2-2
TGCGCCAGCAGCTGGGATTATAGTGGCTACACCTTC,CASSWDYSGYTF,TRBV5-1,NA,once,TRBJ1-2
TGCGCCAGCAGCCAAGGGGGGATCGGCGAAAAACTGTTTTTT,CASSQGGIGEKLFF,TRBV4-3,NA,NA,TRBJ1-4
TGTGCCAGCAGCTCAGGGACTAGCGGGAGTGAGCAGTTCTTC,CASSSGTSGSEQFF,TRBV7-2,TRBD2,NA,TRBJ2-1
TGTGCCAGCAGCCAAAACAATGGGGAGGCTCAGCCCCAGCATTTT,CASSQNNGEAQPQHF,TRBV4-2,NA,few,TRBJ1-5
TGCGCCAGCAGCTGGGTGACCGGGTCGTACAATGAGCAGTTCTTC,CASSWVTGSYNEQFF,TRBV5-1,NA,once,TRBJ2-1
TGTGCCAGCAGCTTAGAACAGAGGCAGGGTGGGGACATTCAGTACTTC,CASSLEQRQGGDIQYF,TRBV7-2,NA,NA,TRBJ2-4
TGCGCCAGCAGCCAAGATAGGCTGGGTGCAGATACGCAGTATTTT,CASSQDRLGADTQYF,TRBV4-1,NA,NA,TRBJ2-3
TGCGCCAGCAGCTTGGACCTCCCCCGGGTGAACACTGAAGCTTTCTTT,CASSLDLPRVNTEAFF,TRBV5-1,NA,NA,TRBJ1-1
TGTGCCTGGAGTCCCACATTACAGGGACCTACATACAATGAGCAGTTCTTC,CAWSPTLQGPTYNEQFF,TRBV30,NA,NA,TRBJ2-1
TGTGCCAGCAGTTACTCTCGGGACAGCTCCTACGAGCAGTACTTC,CASSYSRDSSYEQYF,TRBV6-6,TRBD1,NA,TRBJ2-7
TGTGCGCGACCGGCGGCCGAGCAGTACTTC,CARPAAEQYF,TRBV27,NA,few,TRBJ2-7
TGTGCCAGCAGCTCCTGGGGGCAAGAGCAGTTCTTC,CASSSWGQEQFF,TRBV7-2,NA,NA,TRBJ2-1
TGTGCCAGCAGCTTGGGAATCTCTGGGGCCAACGTCCTGACTTTC,CASSLGISGANVLTF,TRBV5-6,NA,NA,TRBJ2-6
TGTGCCAGCAGCGAATCCGGGACAAGATCATACGAGCAGTACTTC,CASSESGTRSYEQYF,TRBV7-9,NA,NA,TRBJ2-7
TGTGCCAGCAGATTGGCAGGGGCGCCTGATACGCAGTATTTT,CASRLAGAPDTQYF,TRBV27,NA,NA,TRBJ2-3
TGTGCCAGCAGCCCCGACAGACGCGAAAAACTGTTTTTT,CASSPDRREKLFF,TRBV7-9,NA,few,TRBJ1-4
TGCGCCAGCAGGGGACAGCTGTCCGGATACGAGCAGTACTTC,CASRGQLSGYEQYF,TRBV10-2,TRBD1,NA,TRBJ2-7
TGTGCCAGCCGGGACAGGGCCTCAATGAACACTGAAGCTTTCTTT,CASRDRASMNTEAFF,TRBV10-3,TRBD1,NA,TRBJ1-1
TGTGCCAGCAGCCGGACGGGACAGGGAATAAGCATTCAGTACTTC,CASSRTGQGISIQYF,TRBV5-6,TRBD1,NA,TRBJ2-4
TGCGCCAGCAGTCCGGGCCCCCGGGACATTGTTCAGCAGTTCTTC,CASSPGPRDIVQQFF,TRBV5-1,NA,few,TRBJ2-1
TGTGCCAGCAGTCGCCCAGGGGGGGAGGACGGCTACACCTTC,CASSRPGGEDGYTF,TRBV6-5,TRBD1,NA,TRBJ1-2
TGCGCCAGCAGTGATCCCCGGACTAGCGCGAGCTCCTACGAGCAGTACTTC,CASSDPRTSASSYEQYF,TRBV10-2,TRBD2,NA,TRBJ2-7
TGTGCCAGCAGTGAGAGCGTCCAAGAGACCCAGTACTTC,CASSESVQETQYF,TRBV2,NA,NA,TRBJ2-5
TGCGCCAGCAGCTTGCGGGGTATGAGCGGGGAGACCCAGTACTTC,CASSLRGMSGETQYF,TRBV5-1,NA,few,TRBJ2-5
TGTGCCAGCTCACCCGGGACAGGGTCGGGGAATGAGCAGTTCTTC,CASSPGTGSGNEQFF,TRBV18,TRBD1,NA,TRBJ2-1